This TCR beta chain derives from a study of blood T cell repertoires in COVID-19. Study context: From the United States, Italy and Spain came samples of acute and convalescent COVID-19.

Method: immunoSEQ multiplex PCR; TCRdb's copy keeps in-frame clones and lacks some. Of hundreds of thousands of clones in the sample, 70% to 90% were seen once. Germline CDR1 and CDR2: MNHNY and SVGAGI (reference sequence). Trimming stripped 7 bases from V and 3 bases from J, with 15 bases between. The CDR3 runs to 14 residues. The clonotype originates from a woman between 45 and 65 years old with COVID-19, enrolled during active disease. The sample taken for sequencing was peripheral blood. V gene TRBV6-6 combines with J gene TRBJ1-2; D not certain. The CDR3 is CASITRSEDYGYTF. CDR3 nucleotide sequence: TGTGCCAGCATCACGAGGTCTGAAGACTATGGCTACACCTTC.